This T cell receptor beta chain appears in the sequencing data of a study of technical replicates of blood from a handful of donors (dated by TCRdb to 2017 to 2019). Library creation used the immunoSEQ multiplex PCR assay. TCRdb provides this immuneACCESS table in a form limited to in-frame rearrangements. Some clones are lacking; in checked studies, under half of them reflect an unresolved V gene, and why the rest are absent is not known. Counted in this sample were tens of thousands of clones; about 90% of them appeared once. The ten largest clones represent approximately 0.28% of the sample. As regards this clone: Its antigen is not yet known. No base qualities exist here, and no much larger clone lies one base off it.

Unmatched junction bases come to 13, with V trimmed by 5 bases and J by 8 bases. From the cysteine up to the phenylalanine, the CDR3 has a length of 14 residues. The retained sequence is limited to the CDR3, 42 bases, with the frame set at the first base. The germline V gene (reference sequence) provides CDR1 GTSNPN and CDR2 SVGIG. Sequencing was performed on T cells isolated from PBMCs. The sequence links TRBV30 to TRBJ2-3; 7 bases in the middle match TRBD2. This TCR was recovered from a human donor in good health. The CDR3 region: CAWAGTTRLGTQYF. The DNA sequence is given as TGTGCCTGGGCCGGGACTACCCGTCTGGGTACGCAGTATTTT.